The rows below give T cell receptor beta chains drawn from one sample of a study of shared clonotypes between healthy human individuals. Clones were sequenced by immunoSEQ multiplex PCR, and TCRdb holds only the in-frame ones, with some missing. The table records about 960,000 clones, around 80% of them present only once. Material: memory CD4+ T cells sorted from blood. The receptors were gathered from a young man in good health. CDR3s include the opening cysteine and the closing phenylalanine or tryptophan. A D gene is named only where the DNA matches it firmly. Clone size, where shown, is once, few, many, or a class for clones that have expanded.

. | . | TRBJ2-7 | TRBV29-1 | CSVEPPNRDEQYF
. | few | TRBJ2-3 | TRBV7-2 | CASSLQQDTQYF
. | . | TRBJ1-2 | TRBV28 | CASRDATALYYGYTF
. | few | TRBJ1-1 | TRBV29-1 | CSVEMGSNTEAFF
TRBD1 | . | TRBJ2-3 | TRBV18 | CASSRQGASTDTQYF
TRBD2 | . | TRBJ2-5 | TRBV5-4 | CASSEGSGGGETQYF
TRBD2 | few | TRBJ2-5 | TRBV9 | CASSVAREGRRETQYF
. | . | TRBJ1-2 | TRBV15 | CATSRDRGGKTYGYTF
. | . | TRBJ1-2 | TRBV10-3 | CAISEFPRGYTF
TRBD2 | many | TRBJ2-3 | TRBV5-4 | CASGGGLLRDTQYF
. | . | TRBJ2-1 | TRBV5-1 | CASSLVAEKHNEQFF
. | . | TRBJ2-5 | TRBV5-1 | CASSSQLGPETQYF
. | . | TRBJ2-7 | TRBV11-2 | CASSRPTLSYEQYF
. | . | TRBJ2-1 | TRBV9 | CASSVQGGPQNEQFF
TRBD2 | few | TRBJ2-1 | TRBV5-1 | CASSPTSDNEQFF
. | . | TRBJ2-7 | TRBV5-4 | CASTLQGLGYEQYF
. | . | TRBJ2-3 | TRBV30 | CAWSEGGWTQYF
. | . | TRBJ1-5 | TRBV19 | CASRPAGSDNQPQHF
. | . | TRBJ2-7 | TRBV7-9 | CASSLVGGSSYEQYF
TRBD1 | . | TRBJ1-4 | TRBV6-1 | CASSEHRGGNEKLFF
. | . | TRBJ2-1 | TRBV5-1 | CASSLNSGIYNEQFF
. | . | TRBJ2-3 | TRBV5-6 | CASSLYLGDTQYF
. | . | TRBJ2-7 | TRBV6-1 | CASSEARKDKYF
. | . | TRBJ2-1 | TRBV7-2 | CASSQARGSMGNEQFF
TRBD2 | . | TRBJ2-7 | TRBV18 | CASSPGGNEQYF
TRBD1 | few | TRBJ1-6 | TRBV30 | CAWTDRGASPLHF
TRBD2 | . | TRBJ2-3 | TRBV5-6 | CASGNSGTTDTQYF
TRBD1 | . | TRBJ1-5 | TRBV19 | CASSTGQGGAQPQHF
TRBD1 | . | TRBJ1-4 | TRBV6-6 | CASSYTGVGEKLFF
TRBD1 | . | TRBJ1-2 | TRBV2 | CASSAQGALGYTF
TRBD1 | once | TRBJ2-1 | TRBV28 | CASSYIQGSGEQFF
. | . | TRBJ1-1 | TRBV28 | CAIENPWGPGAFF
. | . | TRBJ1-2 | TRBV7-2 | CASSRDRLLDGYTF
. | . | TRBJ2-2 | TRBV9 | CASSVLGNTGELFF